These 5 T cell receptor beta chains share one sample of origin, sequenced in a study of T cells in tumors and immune-related adverse events. Sequencing was performed with immunoSEQ multiplex PCR; in TCRdb, only in-frame clones are kept and a portion is missing. The data show 20,000 to 25,000 clones, over 80% seen once. The sequenced sample was lymph node tissue, obtained from a patient treated with anti-PD-1 therapy. The receptors were sampled from a female donor with metastatic renal cell carcinoma.

Only a few counts were recorded for this clone. Here the CDR3 DNA reads TGTGCCAGTAGCACGGACAGAAACACTGAAGCTTTCTTT. Its protein product is CASSTDRNTEAFF. The chain carries TRBV19 and TRBJ1-1, with D possibly matching TRBD1 (6 bases). Germline V CDR1 and CDR2: LNHDA, SQIVND (reference sequence). V was cut by 6 bases and J by 2 bases, with 10 bases left in between. The CDR3 covers 13 residues.

The V gene is TRBV27, the J gene TRBJ2-1, with D maybe TRBD2 (5 bases). The CDR3 runs 16 residues. V was cut by 1 base and J by 7 bases, with 17 bases left in between. Germline CDR1 is MNHEY and CDR2 is SMNVEV (reference sequence). As DNA, the CDR3 is TGTGCCAGCAGTTTATTTCCCCCCCAAACGGGGAATGAGCAGTTCTTC. It is translated as CASSLFPPQTGNEQFF.

This clone was recorded once. J is TRBJ1-3 and V is TRBV6-5; 8 bases match TRBD1. CDR1 is MNHEY and CDR2 is SVGAGI in the germline V gene. V dropped 5 bases and J dropped 0; count of bases not matched to a gene: 3. This CDR3 region has 15 residues. CDR3 amino acids: CASSRQGFSGNTIYF. CDR3 in DNA: TGTGCCAGCAGTAGACAGGGGTTCTCTGGAAACACCATATATTTT.

The chain has TRBV6-1 and TRBJ2-5; D tentatively fits TRBD1 or TRBD2 (5 bases each). Germline V CDR1 and CDR2: MNHNS, SASEGT. The CDR3 is 13 amino acids. Trimming removed 9 bases at V and 1 base at J, with 12 bases between. This chain's CDR3 is CASFTGAQETQYF. CDR3 DNA: TGTGCCAGTTTTACCGGGGCCCAAGAGACCCAGTACTTC.

CDR3 in DNA: TGTGCCAGTAGTATCTTTGTACTAGCTGACTACACCGGGGAGCTGTTTTTT. Its translation: CASSIFVLADYTGELFF. J is TRBJ2-2 and V is TRBV19; D is possibly TRBD2 (6 bases). V was shortened by 3 bases and J by 3 bases, with 17 bases between the two germline ends. Germline V CDR1 and CDR2: LNHDA, SQIVND (reference sequence). The CDR3 contains 17 residues. Filled out from reference TRBV19 and TRBJ2-2, the complete variable domain reads DGGITQSPKYLFRKEGQNVTLSCEQNLNHDAMYWYRQDPGQGLRLIYYSQIVNDFQKGDIAEGYSVSREKKESFPLTVTSAQKNPTAFYLCASSIFVLADYTGELFFGEGSRLTVL.